Each of the 28 T cell receptor beta chains below was sequenced from the same sample in a study of Ad26.COV2.S vaccination and SARS-CoV-2 variants. TCRdb's table, derived via immunoSEQ multiplex PCR, lists solely in-frame clones and lacks some. The profile shows 410,000 or so clones, about 92% of them singletons. Treatment reported: about 20 received Ad26.COV2.S at low or high dose, single or two shots; roughly five received placebo; per-sample allocation not given. Sampling was performed 63 days after the first vaccine or placebo injection. Sequencing used peripheral blood, obtained in a trial of Ad26.COV2.S vaccine versus placebo. Receptors were obtained from a person between 18 and 65 years old who received the Ad26.COV2.S COVID-19 vaccine or a placebo.

The chain joins TRBV5-4 to TRBJ2-1; D possibly corresponds to TRBD1 (5 bases). The CDR3 loop spans 15 amino acids. Trimming removed 3 bases at V and 6 bases at J, with 16 bases between. The germline V gene has CDR1 SGHNT and CDR2 YYREEE (reference sequence). CDR3 in amino acids: CASSSVDSRVNEQFF. The CDR3 nucleotides are TGTGCCAGCAGCTCCGTCGACAGTCGGGTCAATGAGCAGTTCTTC.

This chain uses TRBV11-3 with TRBJ1-1; D is undetermined. Trimming removed 5 bases from V and 1 base from J, with 8 bases in between. Germline CDR1 is SGHNT and CDR2 is YENEEA. This CDR3 spans 13 amino acids. In DNA, the CDR3 is TGTGCCAGCAGCCCCACACCGAACACTGAAGCTTTCTTT. Residues: CASSPTPNTEAFF.

The genes are TRBV7-9 and TRBJ1-2, with a tentative D call TRBD1 (5 bases). The CDR3 has 14 amino acids. V was clipped by 4 bases and J by 8 bases, with 17 bases between them. The germline CDR1 and CDR2 sequences are SEHNR and FQNEAQ (reference sequence). This CDR3 is CASSWGGAVGGYTF. DNA of the CDR3: TGTGCCAGCAGCTGGGGTGGGGCTGTAGGAGGCTACACCTTC.

This chain connects TRBV19 to TRBJ1-3; 7 bases match TRBD1. J gave up 3 bases and V 5 bases, and 10 bases lay outside the gene matches. The CDR3 runs 16 residues. CDR1 and CDR2 from the germline V gene are LNHDA and SQIVND (reference sequence). The DNA of the CDR3 is TGTGCCAGTAGTTCCCGGAGAGGGGGCGTTGGAAACACCATATATTTT. It encodes CASSSRRGGVGNTIYF.

V gene TRBV5-1 combines with J gene TRBJ1-4, with D possibly matching TRBD1 (5 bases). Germline values: CDR1 SGHRS, CDR2 YFSETQ. The CDR3 is 14 residues long. Trimming removed 1 base at V and 5 bases at J, with 9 bases between. The CDR3 DNA follows: TGCGCCAGCAGCTTGTTAGGGGAGAATGAAAAACTGTTTTTT. Translation: CASSLLGENEKLFF.

The V gene is TRBV18, the J gene TRBJ1-5; D is uncertain. Germline CDR1 and CDR2: KGHSH and LQKENI. There are 15 residues in the CDR3. V lost 4 bases and J lost 0, with 10 bases in between. Here the CDR3 reads CASSRTADSNQPQHF. The DNA of the CDR3 is TGTGCCAGCTCACGAACAGCAGATAGCAATCAGCCCCAGCATTTT.

This rearrangement joins TRBV11-2 to TRBJ2-3; TRBD1 matches 11 bases. The junction had 10 bases not matched to a gene; V was cut back by 4 bases and J by 4 bases. The CDR3 is made up of 17 amino acids. Looked up from germline, CDR1 is SGHAT and CDR2 is FQNNGV. The CDR3: CASSYGQGALGPDTQYF. The CDR3 nucleotides are TGTGCCAGCAGCTACGGACAGGGGGCGTTAGGACCAGATACGCAGTATTTT.

V gene TRBV15 combines with J gene TRBJ2-7; D gene ambiguous. This CDR3 contains 16 residues. Germline V gives CDR1 LNHNV, CDR2 YYDKDF (reference sequence). V was shortened by 0 bases and J by 2 bases, with 14 bases between the two germline ends. Here the CDR3 reads CATSRDGVGIPYEQYF. CDR3 bases: TGTGCCACCAGCAGAGACGGCGTCGGCATCCCCTACGAGCAGTACTTC.

The chain has TRBV30 and TRBJ1-3; 7 bases map to TRBD1. Germline V lookup: CDR1 GTSNPN, CDR2 SVGIG (reference sequence). The V segment lost 1 base and the J segment 1 base; nucleotides outside the gene matches: 7. The CDR3 is 16 residues long. CDR3 nucleotide sequence: TGTGCCTGGAGTGAGCCTACAGGGGTATCTGGAAACACCATATATTTT. Protein product: CAWSEPTGVSGNTIYF.

The chain links TRBV7-9 to TRBJ2-1, with D possibly TRBD2 on 6 matching bases. Germline lookup yields CDR1 SEHNR and CDR2 FQNEAQ (reference sequence). The CDR3 is 15 residues long. Trimming shortened V by 2 bases and J by 3 bases, and 11 bases separated the two germline ends. As DNA, the CDR3 is TGTGCCAGCAGCTTATCTCCGGACTACTACAATGAGCAGTTCTTC. This codes for CASSLSPDYYNEQFF.

The chain couples TRBV30 to TRBJ1-1, with D possibly matching TRBD1 (5 bases). This CDR3 is 13 amino acids long. Trimming pared 0 bases from V and 6 bases from J, leaving 11 bases between. The germline V gene encodes CDR1 GTSNPN and CDR2 SVGIG (reference sequence). This chain's CDR3 is CAWSVGWGAEAFF. Here the CDR3 DNA reads TGTGCCTGGAGTGTGGGATGGGGGGCTGAAGCTTTCTTT.

The chain uses TRBV7-9 and TRBJ1-2; the D is unclear. The germline V and J ends were trimmed by 7 bases and 0 bases, with 12 bases remaining between them. The length of the CDR3 is 14 residues. From germline, CDR1 is SEHNR and CDR2 FQNEAQ (reference sequence). CDR3 in amino acids: CASTSSPPNYGYTF. CDR3 coding DNA: TGTGCCAGCACTTCTTCCCCCCCTAACTATGGCTACACCTTC.

The chain links TRBV5-6 to TRBJ2-3; tentatively, D is TRBD1 or TRBD2 (5 bases each). The V end was cut by 3 bases, the J end by 2 bases, with 13 bases between. Looked up from germline, CDR1 is SGHDT and CDR2 is YYEEEE. This CDR3 has 15 amino acids. The CDR3 nucleotides read TGTGCCAGCAGCTCCCAACCCGGGGCCACAGATACGCAGTATTTT. Protein sequence: CASSSQPGATDTQYF.

The chain employs TRBV2 and TRBJ1-4; no clear D. Trimming left V 4 bases short and J 3 bases short, with 12 bases between. The CDR3 is 15 residues long. Germline V CDR1 and CDR2: SNHLY, FYNNEI. In DNA, the CDR3 is TGTGCCAGCAGTGGGAAGGGAGCGGCTAATGAAAAACTGTTTTTT. It specifies CASSGKGAANEKLFF.

The rearrangement joins TRBV19 to TRBJ1-2; weak D call: TRBD1 (6 bases). Germline assignment: CDR1 LNHDA and CDR2 SQIVND (reference sequence). The CDR3 runs to 14 residues. The V end was cut by 3 bases, the J end by 4 bases, with 12 bases between. The CDR3 nucleotides are TGTGCCAGTAGTATCCTCGGGACAAGCTATGGCTACACCTTC. The encoded protein is CASSILGTSYGYTF.

The chain joins TRBV5-5 to TRBJ1-1, with 7 bases matching TRBD1. CDR1 and CDR2 (germline): SGHKS, YYEKEE (reference sequence). The CDR3 is 17 amino acids. Trimming cost V 0 bases and J 1 base; bases outside gene matches: 9. In nucleotides, the CDR3 is TGTGCCAGCAGCTTGGGACAGGGAAACGAGGCGAACACTGAAGCTTTCTTT. Translated: CASSLGQGNEANTEAFF.

Written as DNA, the CDR3 is TGTGCCAGCAGCTTAGGAGGCAGGGGGCTGACTGAAGCTTTCTTT. It translates to CASSLGGRGLTEAFF. This rearrangement joins TRBV7-8 to TRBJ1-1; 8 nucleotides match TRBD1. Germline V lookup: CDR1 SGHVS, CDR2 FQNEAQ. Trimming cost V 1 base and J 5 bases; bases outside gene matches: 6. The CDR3 runs 15 residues.

The chain joins TRBV3-1 (or the pseudogene TRBV3-2) to TRBJ2-3; either TRBD1 or TRBD2 may fit D (6 bases each). This CDR3 comprises 16 residues. V gave up 0 bases and J gave up 0 bases, with 10 bases separating them. Germline V gene data show CDR1 as LGHDT and CDR2 as YNNKEL (reference sequence). Written as DNA, the CDR3 is TGTGCCAGCAGCCAAGAGGAAGGGGGGAGCACAGATACGCAGTATTTT. The encoded protein is CASSQEEGGSTDTQYF.

This chain joins TRBV7-6 and TRBJ2-2; no clear D gene. This CDR3 has 16 residues. The V end lost 0 bases, the J end lost 0 bases, and 8 bases lay between the germline ends. Germline CDR1 and CDR2: SGHVS and FNYEAQ. CDR3 bases: TGTGCCAGCAGCTTAGCTTTAGGACCGAACACCGGGGAGCTGTTTTTT. As protein: CASSLALGPNTGELFF.

The chain carries TRBV27 and TRBJ2-3; 14 positions agree with TRBD2. The CDR3 totals 17 residues. J gave up 6 bases and V 10 bases, and 15 bases lay outside the gene matches. Germline assignment: CDR1 MNHEY and CDR2 SMNVEV (reference sequence). The CDR3 DNA reads as TGTGCCACCGCTCGGAGGACTAGCGGGGGGCTACGTGATACGCAGTATTTT. This sequence encodes CATARRTSGGLRDTQYF.

A remark on this clone: Its ends do not fully match the called genes, so a read error is possible. The CDR3 is CASSQGDRYTDSVF. Written as DNA, the CDR3 is TGCGCCAGCAGCCAAGGGGATCGGTACACGGACAGTGTCTTC. V usage is TRBV4-3 and J usage is TRBJ2-1; perhaps TRBD1 as D (6 bases). CDR3 length equals 14 residues. CDR1 and CDR2 (germline): LGHNA, YSLEER.

V usage is TRBV3-1 (or the pseudogene TRBV3-2) and J usage is TRBJ1-1; perhaps TRBD1 as D (5 bases). Trimming stripped 0 bases from V and 0 bases from J, with 17 bases between. Looked up from germline, CDR1 is LGHDT and CDR2 is YNNKEL (reference sequence). The CDR3 has 18 residues. The CDR3 DNA reads TGTGCCAGCAGCCAAGATATAATGGGGGGGAATCTGAACACTGAAGCTTTCTTT. It specifies CASSQDIMGGNLNTEAFF.

This clone has more than one count but fewer than ten. V and J are TRBV12-3 or TRBV12-4 and TRBJ1-3; the D is unclear. The ends were cut back, 2 bases at V and 1 base at J, with 0 bases in the middle. This CDR3 has 12 residues. In nucleotides, the CDR3 is TGTGCCAGCAGTTTATCTGGAAACACCATATATTTT. Translated: CASSLSGNTIYF.

V and J are TRBV28 and TRBJ2-6, with a tentative D call TRBD1 (6 bases). Germline CDR1 and CDR2: MDHEN and SYDVKM. The CDR3 runs 20 residues. V was shortened by 7 bases and J by 1 base, with 26 bases between the two germline ends. DNA for the CDR3: TGTGCCAGCAATTCTCCGGGACACCATTTTACCGGGTCTGGGGCCAACGTCCTGACTTTC. Amino acid sequence: CASNSPGHHFTGSGANVLTF.

The chain uses TRBV28 and TRBJ1-1; D remains ambiguous. CDR3 length: 13 residues. V shed 2 bases and J shed 6 bases, with 10 bases lying between them. CDR1 MDHEN and CDR2 SYDVKM come from the germline V gene. The CDR3 DNA sequence: TGTGCCAGCAGTTTACTTACGGGGTCTGAAGCTTTCTTT. The encoded protein is CASSLLTGSEAFF.

V gene TRBV2 combines with J gene TRBJ2-7, with 7 bases matching TRBD1. The CDR3 runs 15 residues. The J segment lost 2 bases and the V segment lost 6 bases, leaving 10 bases of the junction unmatched. The V gene's germline CDR1 is SNHLY and CDR2 FYNNEI. The CDR3 DNA sequence: TGTGCCAGCAGACGCGGAACACAGGGGCCCTACGAGCAGTACTTC. It is translated as CASRRGTQGPYEQYF.

The DNA of the CDR3 is TGTGCCAGCAGCTTAGCCGGGGGACTAAGCACAGATACGCAGTATTTT. Translated, it gives CASSLAGGLSTDTQYF. This rearrangement joins TRBV7-2 to TRBJ2-3; 7 nucleotides align to TRBD2. CDR3 length: 16 amino acids. Losses at the gene ends were 0 bases for V and 0 bases for J; bases not matched to a gene: 3. The V gene's germline CDR1 is SGHTA and CDR2 FQGNSA.

The V and J genes are TRBV7-6 and TRBJ2-1, with 7 bases aligning to TRBD2. Unmatched junction bases numbered 10, after V lost 4 bases and J lost 4 bases. CDR1 is SGHVS and CDR2 is FNYEAQ in the germline V gene. This CDR3 is built from 16 residues. Here the CDR3 reads CASSSGGYGGYNEQFF. As DNA, the CDR3 is TGTGCCAGCAGCTCGGGCGGGTACGGGGGGTACAATGAGCAGTTCTTC.